This T cell receptor beta chain was documented in a study of T cells of healthy individuals. This clonotype was seen ten or more times. J gave up 8 bases and V 1 base, and 8 bases lay outside the gene matches. This CDR3 comprises 15 residues. Germline CDR1 and CDR2: SGHNT and YYREEE (reference sequence). TCRdb fed the 5' RACE reads into MiXCR, producing one record per CDR3 protein. The sample yields about 41,000 distinct CDR3 sequences, 4% to 5% seen once. The clonotype was recovered from a human donor in good health. The gene calls are TRBV5-4 and TRBJ1-4; the match to TRBD1 covers 7 bases. The CDR3 reads CASSLQGGDGEKLFF. The CDR3 region has the DNA TGTGCCAGCAGCTTGCAAGGGGGCGATGGGGAAAAACTGTTTTTT. The variable domain in full, with the rest retrieved from reference TRBV5-4 and TRBJ1-4, is ETGVTQSPTHLIKTRGQQVTLRCSSQSGHNTVSWYQQALGQGPQFIFQYYREEENGRGNFPPRFSGLQFPNYSSELNVNALELDDSALYLCASSLQGGDGEKLFFGSGTQLSVL.